This T cell receptor (beta chain) was identified in a study of blood T cells in healthy people across ages. Broader study findings: Underestimates were what the diversity estimates from one million T cells were considered to be.

V lost 5 bases and J lost 5; bases outside the gene matches: 4. The germline V gene encodes CDR1 SGHAT and CDR2 FQNNGV. This CDR3 has 14 residues. With respect to this clonotype: Its antigen remains unidentified.

Primed by a sample-barcoded 5' primer and a J-beta primer mix, a second PCR proceeded for about 6 to 11 cycles. TCRdb re-derived calls from the 5' RACE reads in MiXCR, one entry per CDR3 protein. The sample has approximately 800,000 distinct CDR3 sequences, under 40% seen once. This receptor was identified in a man aged 18 to 29 in good health. Specimen: blood. The chain is built from TRBV11-2 and TRBJ2-3; TRBD1 aligns across 10 bases. The CDR3 loop reads CASSPDRGGDTQYF. The DNA for the CDR3 is TGTGCCAGCAGCCCGGACAGGGGGGGAGATACGCAGTATTTT.